The text below deals with one TCR beta chain. The entry originates in a study of T cell changes during pregnancy in multiple sclerosis. The method was immunoSEQ multiplex PCR; TCRdb's version includes in-frame clones alone and lacks a portion of them. This table holds about 16,000 clones, 70% to 90% found once. The CDR3 is 14 residues long. V shed 2 bases, J shed 4 bases, and the junction held 6 bases outside the gene matches. CDR1 is GTSNPN and CDR2 is SVGIG in the germline V gene (reference sequence). The clonotype originates from a female donor with multiple sclerosis, enrolled in a pregnancy study. The chain employs TRBV30 and TRBJ2-7; TRBD1 matches 9 bases. Here the sequenced sample was CD8+ T cells from peripheral blood mononuclear cells, taken in the first trimester of pregnancy. This CDR3 reads CAWSIGTGRYEQYF. Here the CDR3 DNA reads TGTGCCTGGAGTATCGGGACAGGGAGGTACGAGCAGTACTTC.